This TCR beta chain was captured by sequencing in a study of T cells in Graves' hyperthyroidism and ophthalmopathy. Graves' hyperthyroidism was deemed stable absent ophthalmopathy progression within 18 months. Newly diagnosed patients aged 18 to 65 had hyperthyroidism of under 2 months' duration. Uncontrolled infection, other autoimmune disease, pregnancy or lactation barred patients from enrollment. This clonotype was observed many times. In germline, CDR1 is SGHVS, CDR2 FNYEAQ. This CDR3 region has 13 residues. With 1 base removed from V and 6 bases from J, the gap between germline ends came to 7 bases. RNA transcripts gave rise to amplified TCR beta CDR3 regions. HTBI primers were the set used in a first-round RT-PCR of the TCR CDR3. TCRdb reanalysed the multiplex PCR reads using MiXCR and keeps one entry per CDR3 protein. The sample lists about 400,000 distinct CDR3 sequences, around a sixth occurring once.

The clonotype originates from a woman between 18 and 29 years old with Graves' hyperthyroidism. The chain links TRBV7-6 to TRBJ2-1, with a tentative D call TRBD2 (5 bases). The sample taken for sequencing was blood. CDR3 bases: TGTGCCAGCAGCTTAGGCAGCGGCAATGAGCAGTTCTTC. It specifies CASSLGSGNEQFF.